The TCR beta chain described here comes from a study of post-analysis software for immune sequencing data. Study at large: Included among the disease courses, which were recorded for the cohort, were relapsing-remitting, secondary progressive and progressive-relapsing multiple sclerosis.

The study's findings and limits: Comparison with controls showed significantly lower normalized Chao1 diversity in multiple sclerosis patients. F measure grouped same-batch samples tightly together. Elevated frequency relative to controls characterized 4 or 5 TRBV segments in patients, TRBV5-6, TRBV5-1 and TRBV20-1 among them.

Only a few counts were recorded for this clonotype. Its antigen is not identified. Each TCR beta cDNA library carried unique molecular identifiers. T cells, about 0.9 to 10 million of them, yielded some 500,000 cDNA molecules. TCRdb passed the PCR reads through MiXCR, listing each CDR3 protein once. The table lists hundreds of thousands of distinct CDR3 sequences, over 45% of them singletons. Germline V gene sequence: CDR1 SGHTA, CDR2 FQGNSA. The CDR3 is made up of 15 amino acids. Trimming at V came to 5 bases and at J to 1 base, leaving 4 bases not matched to a gene. The sequencing sample was made of blood. This TCR was recovered from a girl aged 2 to 10 with multiple sclerosis. The chain recombines TRBV7-2 with TRBJ2-3, with TRBD2 matching 9 bases. The CDR3 reads CASSPSGTGTDTQYF. In DNA, the CDR3 is TGTGCCAGCAGCCCTAGCGGGACAGGCACAGATACGCAGTATTTT.